Each of the 7 T cell receptor beta chains below was sequenced from the same sample in a study of cytomegalovirus exposure and HLA in healthy donors. PCR used 60 Vbeta primers and 13 Jbeta primers. Sequencing used immunoSEQ multiplex PCR; TCRdb keeps in-frame clones, though not all of them. The sample yields over 200,000 clones, over 75% seen once. Source material: PBMCs. All receptors come from a human donor in good health.

This sequence joins TRBV28 and TRBJ1-1; D unclear. The V gene lost 5 bases and the J gene lost 2 bases, with 15 bases spanning the gap. Germline V gene data show CDR1 as MDHEN and CDR2 as SYDVKM. The CDR3 runs 15 residues. The CDR3 DNA is TGTGCCAGCAGTGCGTGGCGGGCCCTAAACACTGAAGCTTTCTTT. Translation gives CASSAWRALNTEAFF.

V usage is TRBV5-1 and J usage is TRBJ2-7, with 9 positions matching TRBD2. The V gene end was trimmed by 4 bases and the J gene end by 2 bases; junction bases not matched to a gene: 4. Germline V gives CDR1 SGHRS, CDR2 YFSETQ. The CDR3 runs to 14 residues. The CDR3 protein is CASSVTSGPYEQYF. The CDR3 region has the DNA TGCGCCAGCAGCGTGACTAGCGGACCCTACGAGCAGTACTTC.

This chain uses TRBV11-3 with TRBJ2-7; possible D gene TRBD1, 5 bases. This CDR3 contains 14 residues. Germline V CDR1 and CDR2: SGHNT, YENEEA. V was shortened by 3 bases and J by 2 bases, with 11 bases between the two germline ends. CDR3 nucleotide sequence: TGTGCCAGCAGCTTGCAGGGCAAAACCTACGAGCAGTACTTC. Its protein product is CASSLQGKTYEQYF.

The rearrangement links TRBV7-2 to TRBJ2-2, with 7 bases aligning to TRBD1. The CDR3 loop spans 16 amino acids. Germline V gene lookup returns CDR1 SGHTA and CDR2 FQGNSA. V shed 2 bases and J 6 bases; nucleotides not matched to a gene: 9. Here the CDR3 reads CASSLTTGKAAGELFF. CDR3 DNA: TGTGCCAGCAGCTTAACGACAGGGAAGGCCGCCGGGGAGCTGTTTTTT.

DNA for the CDR3: TGTGCCAGCATAAAAAAGGGGCATAACTACGAGCAGTACTTC. Translating gives CASIKKGHNYEQYF. V gene TRBV28 combines with J gene TRBJ2-7; possible D gene TRBD1, 5 bases. This CDR3 has 14 amino acids. Trimming stripped 7 bases from V and 3 bases from J, with 16 bases between. Germline CDR1 is MDHEN and CDR2 is SYDVKM. Drawing the rest from reference TRBV28 and TRBJ2-7, the complete variable domain is DVKVTQSSRYLVKRTGEKVFLECVQDMDHENMFWYRQDPGLGLRLIYFSYDVKMKEKGDIPEGYSVSREKKERFSLILESASTNQTSMYLCASIKKGHNYEQYFGPGTRLTVT.

This clone has only a few counts. The V gene is TRBV18, the J gene TRBJ2-1, with a weak D call TRBD1 (5 bases). Germline V CDR1 and CDR2: KGHSH, LQKENI. This CDR3 has 16 residues. Trimming pared 0 bases from V and 5 bases from J, leaving 14 bases between. The CDR3 reads CASSPPGQRYNNEQFF. CDR3 sequence (DNA): TGTGCCAGCTCACCACCGGGGCAGAGATACAACAATGAGCAGTTCTTC.

The rearrangement uses TRBV27 and TRBJ2-7; 7 bases agree with TRBD1. CDR1 and CDR2 from the germline V gene are MNHEY and SMNVEV (reference sequence). Trimming removed 5 bases from V and 4 bases from J; junction bases left unmatched: 11. The CDR3 covers 15 residues. DNA for the CDR3: TGTGCCAGCAGTATGATTCCGGGACAGAATTACGAGCAGTACTTC. It translates to CASSMIPGQNYEQYF.